This TCR beta chain was obtained from a study of CD8+CD57+ T cells in acquired aplastic anemia. Genomic DNA was employed as the template in profiling TCR beta VDJ and CDR3. One entry per CDR3 protein results from TCRdb running MiXCR on the reads. This sample has some 200,000 distinct CDR3 sequences, with roughly two thirds found just once. This CDR3 has 16 amino acids. Trimming shortened V by 9 bases and J by 3 bases, and 23 bases separated the two germline ends. Germline V gene data show CDR1 as LNHDA and CDR2 as SQIVND (reference sequence). Selection for sequencing was limited to patients who had shown CD8+CD57+ cell expansion by flow cytometry.

Material: sorted CD4+, CD8+, or CD8+CD57+ T cells (not recorded which) from PBMCs. The sequence was obtained from a human donor with aplastic anemia. The chain uses TRBV19 and TRBJ2-5; tentative D call: TRBD2 (7 bases). For the CDR3, the DNA is TGTGCCAGCAGCTTAGGGGGGGGCGGGAAGGAAGAGACCCAGTACTTC. It encodes CASSLGGGGKEETQYF.